This T cell receptor (beta chain) was observed in a study of shared clonotypes between healthy human individuals. Study at large: Per-donor plates numbered three CD4 naive, three CD4 memory, two CD8 naive and one CD8 memory.

A remark on this clone: Its target is unknown. A much larger clone lies one base from this, so it may be a read error. Other DNA sequences from this sample encode an identical CDR3 as well.

Tens of thousands of T cell genomes, or about 190 ng DNA, went into the sorted-subset replicate PCRs. Sequencing was performed with immunoSEQ multiplex PCR; in TCRdb, only in-frame clones are kept and a portion is missing. The sample lists 2 million or so clones, around 96% seen once, with roughly 1% in the top ten. The CDR3 consists of 13 residues. Deletions cut 0 bases from V and 3 bases from J, with 5 bases between. Germline assignment: CDR1 LNHDA and CDR2 SQIVND (reference sequence). Study-level results: About 5% of naive CD4 clonotypes were common to a handful of donors.

Cells designated naive CD8 were CD45RO-negative and were positively selected for CCR7, with terminally differentiated effector memory CD45RA+ cells excluded. This TCR was recovered from a man aged 18 to 30 in good health. The V gene is TRBV19, the J gene TRBJ2-5, with D unclear. Sequencing input: naive CD8+ T cells sorted from blood. CDR3 sequence: CASSIDAEETQYF. The CDR3, as DNA: TGTGCCAGTAGTATAGATGCGGAAGAGACCCAGTACTTC.